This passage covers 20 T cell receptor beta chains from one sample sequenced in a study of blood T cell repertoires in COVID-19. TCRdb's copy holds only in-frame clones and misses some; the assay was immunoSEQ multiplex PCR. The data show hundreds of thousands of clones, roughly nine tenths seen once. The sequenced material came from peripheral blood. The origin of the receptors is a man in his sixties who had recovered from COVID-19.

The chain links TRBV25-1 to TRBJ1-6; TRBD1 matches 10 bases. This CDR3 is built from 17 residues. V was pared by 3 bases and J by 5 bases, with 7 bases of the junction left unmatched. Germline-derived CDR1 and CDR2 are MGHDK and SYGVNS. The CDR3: CASSDRQGAIDNSPLHF. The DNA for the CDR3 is TGTGCCAGCAGTGACCGACAGGGGGCGATAGATAATTCACCCCTCCACTTT.

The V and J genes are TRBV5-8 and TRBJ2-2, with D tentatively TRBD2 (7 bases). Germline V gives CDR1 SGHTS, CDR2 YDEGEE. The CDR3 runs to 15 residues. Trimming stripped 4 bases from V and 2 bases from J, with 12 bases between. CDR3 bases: TGTGCCAGCAGCCGCGGGGGCAGTAACACCGGGGAGCTGTTTTTT. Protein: CASSRGGSNTGELFF.

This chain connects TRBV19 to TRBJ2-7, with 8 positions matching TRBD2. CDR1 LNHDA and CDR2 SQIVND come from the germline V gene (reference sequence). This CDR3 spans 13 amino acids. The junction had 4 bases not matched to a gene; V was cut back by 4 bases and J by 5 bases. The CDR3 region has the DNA TGTGCCAGTAGTACCGGGGGGGTCCACGAGCAGTACTTC. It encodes CASSTGGVHEQYF.

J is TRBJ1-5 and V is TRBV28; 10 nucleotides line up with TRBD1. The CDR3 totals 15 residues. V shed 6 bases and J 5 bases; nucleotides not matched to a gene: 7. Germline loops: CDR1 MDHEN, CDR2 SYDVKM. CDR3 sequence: CASRRTGGVYQPQHF. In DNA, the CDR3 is TGTGCCAGCAGAAGGACAGGGGGAGTTTATCAGCCCCAGCATTTT.

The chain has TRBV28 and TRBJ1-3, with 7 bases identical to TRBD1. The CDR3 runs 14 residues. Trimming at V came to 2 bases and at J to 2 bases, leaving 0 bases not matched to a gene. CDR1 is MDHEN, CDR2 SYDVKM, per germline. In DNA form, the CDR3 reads TGTGCCAGCAGTTTACAGGGGGCTGGAAACACCATATATTTT. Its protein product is CASSLQGAGNTIYF.

Written as DNA, the CDR3 is TGTGCCAGCAGTAAAGACAGGTCGAACACTGAAGCTTTCTTT. Amino acids: CASSKDRSNTEAFF. The chain has TRBV2 and TRBJ1-1; the D gene is possibly TRBD1 (6 bases). Germline loops: CDR1 SNHLY, CDR2 FYNNEI. Trimming took 5 bases from V and 1 from J, leaving 11 bases between them. This CDR3 contains 14 residues.

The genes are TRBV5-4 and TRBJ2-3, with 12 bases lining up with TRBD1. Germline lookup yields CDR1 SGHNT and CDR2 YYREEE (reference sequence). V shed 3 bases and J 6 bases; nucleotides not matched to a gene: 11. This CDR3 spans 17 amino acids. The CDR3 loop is CASSSEPGQGAPDTQYF. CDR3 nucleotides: TGTGCCAGCAGCTCGGAACCGGGACAGGGGGCGCCGGATACGCAGTATTTT. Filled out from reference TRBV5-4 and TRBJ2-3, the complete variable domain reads ETGVTQSPTHLIKTRGQQVTLRCSSQSGHNTVSWYQQALGQGPQFIFQYYREEENGRGNFPPRFSGLQFPNYSSELNVNALELDDSALYLCASSSEPGQGAPDTQYFGPGTRLTVL.

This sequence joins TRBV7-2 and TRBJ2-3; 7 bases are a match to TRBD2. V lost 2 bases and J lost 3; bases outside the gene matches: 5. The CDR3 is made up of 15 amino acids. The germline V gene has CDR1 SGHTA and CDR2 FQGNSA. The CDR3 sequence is CASSLTAGETDTQYF. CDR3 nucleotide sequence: TGTGCCAGCAGCTTAACGGCGGGGGAGACAGATACGCAGTATTTT.

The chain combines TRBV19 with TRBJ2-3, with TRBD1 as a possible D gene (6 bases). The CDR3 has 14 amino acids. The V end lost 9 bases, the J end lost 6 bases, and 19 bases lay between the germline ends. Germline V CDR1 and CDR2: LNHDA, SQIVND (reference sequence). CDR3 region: CASSDRPAQDTQYF. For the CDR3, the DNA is TGTGCCAGCTCCGACAGGCCCGCTCAGGATACGCAGTATTTT. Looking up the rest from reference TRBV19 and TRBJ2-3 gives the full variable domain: DGGITQSPKYLFRKEGQNVTLSCEQNLNHDAMYWYRQDPGQGLRLIYYSQIVNDFQKGDIAEGYSVSREKKESFPLTVTSAQKNPTAFYLCASSDRPAQDTQYFGPGTRLTVL.

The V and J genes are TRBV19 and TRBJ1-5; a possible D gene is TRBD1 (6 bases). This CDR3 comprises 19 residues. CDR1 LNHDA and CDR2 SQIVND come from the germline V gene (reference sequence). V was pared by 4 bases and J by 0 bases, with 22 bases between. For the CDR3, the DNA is TGTGCCAGTAGTACCTCGGACAGCCCTATCCTGTATAGCAATCAGCCCCAGCATTTT. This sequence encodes CASSTSDSPILYSNQPQHF.

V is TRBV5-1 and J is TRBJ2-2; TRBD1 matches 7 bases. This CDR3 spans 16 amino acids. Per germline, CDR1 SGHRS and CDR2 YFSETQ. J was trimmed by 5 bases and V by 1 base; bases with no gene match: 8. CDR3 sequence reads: CASSLQGGHVTGELFF. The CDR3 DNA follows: TGCGCCAGCAGCTTGCAAGGGGGCCACGTTACCGGGGAGCTGTTTTTT.

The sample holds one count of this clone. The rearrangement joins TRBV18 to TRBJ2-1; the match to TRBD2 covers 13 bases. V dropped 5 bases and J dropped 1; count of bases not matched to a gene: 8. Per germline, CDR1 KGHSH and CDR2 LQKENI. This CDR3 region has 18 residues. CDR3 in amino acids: CASSDGLAGATSYNEQFF. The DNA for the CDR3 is TGTGCCAGCTCAGACGGACTAGCGGGGGCGACTTCCTACAATGAGCAGTTCTTC.

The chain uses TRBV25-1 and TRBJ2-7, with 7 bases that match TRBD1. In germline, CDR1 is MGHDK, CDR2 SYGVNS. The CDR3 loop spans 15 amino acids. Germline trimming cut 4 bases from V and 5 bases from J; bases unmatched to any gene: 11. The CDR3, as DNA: TGTGCCAGCAGTGCGCCAAACAGGGGAAACCACGAGCAGTACTTC. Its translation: CASSAPNRGNHEQYF.

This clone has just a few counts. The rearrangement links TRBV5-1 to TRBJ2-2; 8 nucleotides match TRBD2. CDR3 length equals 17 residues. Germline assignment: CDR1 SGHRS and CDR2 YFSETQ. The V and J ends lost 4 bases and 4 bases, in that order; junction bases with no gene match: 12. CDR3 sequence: CASSLLPAGGGTGELFF. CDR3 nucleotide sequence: TGCGCCAGCAGCCTGCTCCCTGCGGGGGGTGGCACCGGGGAGCTGTTTTTT.

The CDR3 spells CASSLVPNPGVLGRGDTQYF. The CDR3 region has the DNA TGCGCCAGCAGCTTGGTTCCCAACCCAGGGGTCTTAGGTCGTGGAGATACGCAGTATTTT. This rearrangement joins TRBV5-1 to TRBJ2-3; a possible D gene is TRBD1 (6 bases). V lost 0 bases to trimming and J lost 5 bases, with 28 bases between them. The germline gives CDR1 SGHRS, CDR2 YFSETQ. The CDR3 runs 20 residues.

This CDR3 reads CASSPRTIAPYNEQFF. The CDR3 coding sequence is TGTGCCAGCAGCCCTAGGACTATAGCCCCTTACAATGAGCAGTTCTTC. This rearrangement joins TRBV7-9 to TRBJ2-1; D is possibly TRBD2 (6 bases). Germline lookup yields CDR1 SEHNR and CDR2 FQNEAQ (reference sequence). This CDR3 has 16 residues. Trimming shortened V by 5 bases and J by 4 bases, and 18 bases separated the two germline ends.

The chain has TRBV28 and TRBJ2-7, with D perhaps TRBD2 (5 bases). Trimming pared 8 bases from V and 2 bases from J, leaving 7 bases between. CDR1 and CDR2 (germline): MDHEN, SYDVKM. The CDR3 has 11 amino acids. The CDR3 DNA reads TGTGCCAGCTCCGGGACCTACGAGCAGTACTTC. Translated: CASSGTYEQYF.

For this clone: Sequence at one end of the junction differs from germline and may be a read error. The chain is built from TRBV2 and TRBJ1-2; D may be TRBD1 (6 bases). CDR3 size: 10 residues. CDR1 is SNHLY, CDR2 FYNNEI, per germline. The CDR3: CASRDAGVVF. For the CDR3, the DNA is TGTGCCAGCAGAGACGCAGGGGTAGTCTTC. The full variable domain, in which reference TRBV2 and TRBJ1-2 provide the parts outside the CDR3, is EPEVTQTPSHQVTQMGQEVILRCVPISNHLYFYWYRQILGQKVEFLVSFYNNEISEKSEIFDDQFSVERPDGSNFTLKIRSTKLEDSAMYFCASRDAGVVFGSGTRLTVV.

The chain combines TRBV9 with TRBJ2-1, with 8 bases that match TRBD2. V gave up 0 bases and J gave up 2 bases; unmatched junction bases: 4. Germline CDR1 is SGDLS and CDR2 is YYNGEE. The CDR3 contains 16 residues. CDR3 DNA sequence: TGTGCCAGCAGCGTAGTGGGCGGGGGGACCTACAATGAGCAGTTCTTC. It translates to CASSVVGGGTYNEQFF.

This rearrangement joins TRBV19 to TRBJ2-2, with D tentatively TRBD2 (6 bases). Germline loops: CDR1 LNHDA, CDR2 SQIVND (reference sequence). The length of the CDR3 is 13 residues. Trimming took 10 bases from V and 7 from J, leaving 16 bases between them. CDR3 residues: CATKLQGGGELFF. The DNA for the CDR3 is TGTGCCACCAAACTCCAGGGAGGCGGGGAGCTGTTTTTT.